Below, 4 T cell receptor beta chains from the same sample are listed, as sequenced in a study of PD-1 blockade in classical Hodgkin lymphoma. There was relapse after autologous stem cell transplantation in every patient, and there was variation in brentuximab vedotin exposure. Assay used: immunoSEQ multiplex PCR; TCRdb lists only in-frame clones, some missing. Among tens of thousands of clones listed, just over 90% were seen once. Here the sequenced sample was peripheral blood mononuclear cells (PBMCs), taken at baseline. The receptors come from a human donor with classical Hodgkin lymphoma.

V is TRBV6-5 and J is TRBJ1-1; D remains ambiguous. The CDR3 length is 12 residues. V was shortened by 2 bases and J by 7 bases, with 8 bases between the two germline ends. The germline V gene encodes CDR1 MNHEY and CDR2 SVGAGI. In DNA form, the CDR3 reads TGTGCCAGCAGTTACAGGCTCGGTGAAGCTTTCTTT. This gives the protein CASSYRLGEAFF.

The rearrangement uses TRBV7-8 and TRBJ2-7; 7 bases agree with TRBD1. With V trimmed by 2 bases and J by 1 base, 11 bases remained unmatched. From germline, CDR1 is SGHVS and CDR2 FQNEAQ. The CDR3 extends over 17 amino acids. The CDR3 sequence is CASSLRVRTGASYEQYF. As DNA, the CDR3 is TGTGCCAGCAGCTTAAGGGTACGAACAGGGGCTTCCTACGAGCAGTACTTC. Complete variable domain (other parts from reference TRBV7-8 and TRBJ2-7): GAGVSQSPRYKVAKRGQDVALRCDPISGHVSLFWYQQALGQGPEFLTYFQNEAQLDKSGLPSDRFFAERPEGSVSTLKIQRTQQEDSAVYLCASSLRVRTGASYEQYFGPGTRLTVT.

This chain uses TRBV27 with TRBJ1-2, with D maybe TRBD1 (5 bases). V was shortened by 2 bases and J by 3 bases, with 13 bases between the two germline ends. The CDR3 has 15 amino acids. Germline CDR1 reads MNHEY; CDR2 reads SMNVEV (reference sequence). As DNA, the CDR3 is TGTGCCAGCAGTTTAACTTTTGGGGGGGACTATGGCTACACCTTC. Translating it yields CASSLTFGGDYGYTF.

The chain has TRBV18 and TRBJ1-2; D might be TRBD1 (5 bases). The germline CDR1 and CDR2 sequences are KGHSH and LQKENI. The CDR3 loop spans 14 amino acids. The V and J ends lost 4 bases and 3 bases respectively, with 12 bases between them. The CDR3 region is CASSLQQEYYGYTF. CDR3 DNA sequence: TGTGCCAGCTCACTACAACAGGAGTACTATGGCTACACCTTC.